This T cell receptor (beta chain) was captured by sequencing in a study of CD8+CD57+ T cells in acquired aplastic anemia. Study-wide results and limits: It was found that roughly 31 CD8+ CDR3 sequences were shared between patients and controls.

TCR beta VDJ combinations and CDR3 sequences were profiled from genomic DNA. One entry per CDR3 protein, called by TCRdb with MiXCR from the reads. The data show about 170,000 distinct CDR3 sequences, with around 60% seen just once and about 50% held by the top ten. Concerning this clonotype itself: Its antigen is unidentified.

The germline V gene has CDR1 MGHDK and CDR2 SYGVNS. The CDR3 covers 16 residues. V lost 1 base, J lost 1 base, and 3 bases stayed unmatched. The sample taken for sequencing was sorted CD4+, CD8+, or CD8+CD57+ T cells (not recorded which) from PBMCs. The chain is built from TRBV25-1 and TRBJ1-3; 8 bases map to TRBD1. This clonotype was obtained from a human donor in good health. This chain's CDR3 is CASSELGTGSGNTIYF. The CDR3 DNA is TGTGCCAGCAGTGAATTGGGGACAGGATCTGGAAACACCATATATTTT.